This T cell receptor (beta chain) originates from a study of cytomegalovirus exposure and HLA in healthy donors. 60 Vbeta and 13 Jbeta primers were used in PCR. Data came from immunoSEQ multiplex PCR; TCRdb stores just in-frame clones and leaves some out. The table has roughly 180,000 clones, about 82% seen once. The ends were cut back, 1 base at V and 7 bases at J, with 4 bases in the middle. Germline V gene sequence: CDR1 PRHDT, CDR2 FYEKMQ (reference sequence). CDR3 size: 11 residues. The source is a male donor in good health and CMV-seronegative. Sample: PBMCs. This chain joins TRBV13 and TRBJ1-2; no clear D gene. The CDR3 spells CASSLDRGYTF. The CDR3 DNA follows: TGTGCCAGCAGCTTAGATCGTGGCTACACCTTC.